The TCR beta chain under discussion was sequenced for a study of post-analysis software for immune sequencing data (dated by TCRdb to between 2015 and 2016). Background on the whole study: The recorded disease courses included relapsing-remitting, secondary progressive and progressive-relapsing multiple sclerosis, and some patients had no subtype annotation. The multiple sclerosis patient repertoires were compared with 11 previously published healthy control repertoires from donors aged about 6 to 25 years. A subset of samples was prepared in parallel using single-end sample barcoding, then pooled and co-amplified after Illumina adapter ligation. Broader findings and caveats from the paper: The multiple sclerosis patient group was slightly younger than the control group. Direct clustering with F measure revealed strong co-clustering of samples prepared in the same batch, which led to a batch-effect correction. Significantly lower normalized Chao1 diversity was found in multiple sclerosis patients than in controls, suggesting substantial peripheral T-cell clonal expansion. Significantly higher frequencies in patients than in controls were found for roughly 5 TRBV segments, including TRBV5-6, TRBV5-1 and TRBV20-1.

From a lookup of the germline V gene (reference sequence), CDR1 and CDR2 are MNHNY and SVGAGI. The CDR3 contains 14 residues, cysteine and phenylalanine counted. The retained sequence is limited to the CDR3, 42 bases, with the frame set at the first base. V trim: 2 bases; J trim: 5 bases; unmatched bases: 5. In the case of this clonotype: This receptor's antigen is unknown. The sample holds no much larger clone one base away, and base qualities are not on file.

Libraries came from PCR. TCRdb records Illumina HiSeq 2500 as the sequencer. Unique molecular identifiers were incorporated into TCR beta cDNA libraries to reduce PCR and sequencing biases. Some 500,000 cDNA molecules were obtained for every 1 to 10 million input T cells, so each molecule roughly corresponded to one T cell. Patient libraries were prepared and sequenced with the same protocol used for the earlier healthy control dataset. Within a given batch, samples were prepared together, multiplexed and sequenced on the same HiSeq lane. The authors' analysis ran thus. MIGEC handled the raw barcoded reads, throwing out single-read molecular identifier groups before consensus assembly and CDR3 extraction. VDJtools was used for post-analysis of the clonotype tables, with diversity normalized by down-sampling every dataset to the smallest sample size. In repertoire overlap clustering, CDR3 amino acid sequences, but not nucleotide sequences, were matched to correct batch-related cross-sample contamination. The raw public reads went through TCRdb reprocessing: fastp at Q25, MiXCR clone calling, in-frame beta chains kept. Entries that share a CDR3 protein sequence are merged under the most common genes and DNA. None of the V and J calls come from the authors' own analysis; TCRdb made them. The sample data list about 540,000 distinct CDR3 sequences, and around 36% of these were observed just once. The ten top clones hold under 7% of the sample.

To demonstrate the VDJtools post-analysis software, the study profiled TCR beta repertoires from the peripheral blood of approximately twelve young patients with multiple sclerosis. Multiple sclerosis patients were children and adolescents aged about 6 to 16 years. Recombination connected TRBV6-6 to TRBJ2-5; 7 central bases correspond to TRBD2. The clonotype comes from a girl between 2 and 17 years old with multiple sclerosis. The sequenced sample was blood. The encoded CDR3 is CASSYPGGGETQYF. The DNA sequence is as follows: TGTGCCAGCAGTTACCCGGGGGGAGGGGAGACCCAGTACTTC.